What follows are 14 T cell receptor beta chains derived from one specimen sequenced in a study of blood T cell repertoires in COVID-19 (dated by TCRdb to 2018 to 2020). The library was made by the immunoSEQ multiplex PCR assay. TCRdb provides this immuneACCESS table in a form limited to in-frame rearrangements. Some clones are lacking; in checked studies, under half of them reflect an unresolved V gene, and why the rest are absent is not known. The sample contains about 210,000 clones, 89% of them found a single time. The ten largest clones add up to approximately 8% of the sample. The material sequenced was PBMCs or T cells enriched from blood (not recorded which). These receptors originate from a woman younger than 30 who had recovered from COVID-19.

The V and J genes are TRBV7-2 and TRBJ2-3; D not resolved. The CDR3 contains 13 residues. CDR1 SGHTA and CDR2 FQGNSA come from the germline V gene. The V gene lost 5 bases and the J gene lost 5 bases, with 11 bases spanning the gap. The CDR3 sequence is CASSPGGQDTQYF. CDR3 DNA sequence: TGTGCCAGCAGCCCCGGCGGTCAAGATACGCAGTATTTT.

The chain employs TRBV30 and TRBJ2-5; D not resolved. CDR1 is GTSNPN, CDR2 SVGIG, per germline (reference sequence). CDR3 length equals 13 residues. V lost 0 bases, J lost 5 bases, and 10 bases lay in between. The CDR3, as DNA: TGTGCCTGGAGTGTGGTGTGGCGGGAGACCCAGTACTTC. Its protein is CAWSVVWRETQYF.

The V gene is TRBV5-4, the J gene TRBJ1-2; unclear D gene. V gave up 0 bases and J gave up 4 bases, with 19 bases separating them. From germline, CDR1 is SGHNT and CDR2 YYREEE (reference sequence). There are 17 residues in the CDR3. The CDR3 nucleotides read TGTGCCAGCAGCTTGGGAGGTGTGGGCTCGGAGGGCTATGGCTACACCTTC. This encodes CASSLGGVGSEGYGYTF.

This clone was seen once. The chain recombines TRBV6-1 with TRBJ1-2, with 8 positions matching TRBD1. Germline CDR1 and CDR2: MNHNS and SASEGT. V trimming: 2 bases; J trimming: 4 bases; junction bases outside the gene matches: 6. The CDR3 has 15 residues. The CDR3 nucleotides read TGTGCCAGCAGTGAAATGTCCACAGGGGGCTATGGCTACACCTTC. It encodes CASSEMSTGGYGYTF.

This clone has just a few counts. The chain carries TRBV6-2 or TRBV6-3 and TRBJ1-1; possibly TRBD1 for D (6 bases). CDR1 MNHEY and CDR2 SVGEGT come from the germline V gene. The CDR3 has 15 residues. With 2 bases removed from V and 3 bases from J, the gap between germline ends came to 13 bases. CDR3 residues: CASSYLGQLHTEAFF. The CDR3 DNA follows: TGTGCCAGCAGTTACCTTGGACAGTTACACACTGAAGCTTTCTTT.

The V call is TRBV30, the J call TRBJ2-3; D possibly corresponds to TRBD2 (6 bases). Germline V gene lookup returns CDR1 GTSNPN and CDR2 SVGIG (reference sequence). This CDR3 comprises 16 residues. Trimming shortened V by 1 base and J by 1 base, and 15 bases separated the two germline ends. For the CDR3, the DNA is TGTGCCTGGAGTGGATCACCCGGGGGAGGCACAGATACGCAGTATTTT. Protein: CAWSGSPGGGTDTQYF. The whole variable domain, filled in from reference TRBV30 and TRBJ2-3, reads SQTIHQWPATLVQPVGSPLSLECTVEGTSNPNLYWYRQAAGRGLQLLFYSVGIGQISSEVPQNLSASRPQDRQFILSSKKLLLSDSGFYLCAWSGSPGGGTDTQYFGPGTRLTVL.

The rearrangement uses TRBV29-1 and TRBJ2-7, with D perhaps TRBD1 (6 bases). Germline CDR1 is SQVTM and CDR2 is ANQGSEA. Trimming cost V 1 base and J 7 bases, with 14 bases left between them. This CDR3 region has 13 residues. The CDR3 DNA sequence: TGCAGCGTTGAAGGGCAGGGGAATAATGAGCAGTACTTC. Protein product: CSVEGQGNNEQYF.

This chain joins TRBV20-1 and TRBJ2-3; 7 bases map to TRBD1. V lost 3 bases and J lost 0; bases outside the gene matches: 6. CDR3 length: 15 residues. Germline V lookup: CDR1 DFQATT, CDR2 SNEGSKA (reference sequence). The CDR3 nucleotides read TGCAGTGCTAGTAGGACAGGCAAGAGCACAGATACGCAGTATTTT. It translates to CSASRTGKSTDTQYF.

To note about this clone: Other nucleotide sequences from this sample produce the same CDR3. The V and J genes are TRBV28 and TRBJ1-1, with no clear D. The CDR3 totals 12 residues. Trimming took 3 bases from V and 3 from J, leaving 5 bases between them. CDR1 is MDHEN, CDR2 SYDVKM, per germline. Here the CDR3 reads CASSLRDTEAFF. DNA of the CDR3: TGTGCCAGCAGTTTGAGGGACACTGAAGCTTTCTTT. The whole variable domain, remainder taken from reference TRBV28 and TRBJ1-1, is DVKVTQSSRYLVKRTGEKVFLECVQDMDHENMFWYRQDPGLGLRLIYFSYDVKMKEKGDIPEGYSVSREKKERFSLILESASTNQTSMYLCASSLRDTEAFFGQGTRLTVV.

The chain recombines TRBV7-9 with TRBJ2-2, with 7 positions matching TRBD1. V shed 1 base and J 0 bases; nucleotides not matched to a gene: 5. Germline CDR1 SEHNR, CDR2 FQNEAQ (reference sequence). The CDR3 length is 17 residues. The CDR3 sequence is CASSLGSGTANTGELFF. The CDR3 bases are TGTGCCAGCAGCTTAGGCTCCGGGACAGCGAACACCGGGGAGCTGTTTTTT.

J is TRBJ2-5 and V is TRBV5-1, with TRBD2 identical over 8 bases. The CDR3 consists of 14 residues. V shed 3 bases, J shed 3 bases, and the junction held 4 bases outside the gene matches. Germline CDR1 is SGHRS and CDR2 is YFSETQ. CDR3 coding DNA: TGCGCCAGCAGCTCGGGAGGGGGGGAAGAGACCCAGTACTTC. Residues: CASSSGGGEETQYF.

The CDR3 region is CASSLSGQGPNNEQFF. CDR3 DNA sequence: TGTGCCAGCAGTTTGTCTGGACAGGGGCCCAACAATGAGCAGTTCTTC. J is TRBJ2-1 and V is TRBV27, with 9 bases fitting TRBD1. With V trimmed by 3 bases and J by 5 bases, 8 bases remained unmatched. Germline V gene data show CDR1 as MNHEY and CDR2 as SMNVEV (reference sequence). The CDR3 totals 16 residues.

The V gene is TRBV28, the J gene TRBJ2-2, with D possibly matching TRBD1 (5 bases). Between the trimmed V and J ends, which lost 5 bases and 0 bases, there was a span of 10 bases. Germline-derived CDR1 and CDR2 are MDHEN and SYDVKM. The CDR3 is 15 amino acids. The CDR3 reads CASSSPGPNTGELFF. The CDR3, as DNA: TGTGCCAGCAGTAGTCCAGGGCCGAACACCGGGGAGCTGTTTTTT.

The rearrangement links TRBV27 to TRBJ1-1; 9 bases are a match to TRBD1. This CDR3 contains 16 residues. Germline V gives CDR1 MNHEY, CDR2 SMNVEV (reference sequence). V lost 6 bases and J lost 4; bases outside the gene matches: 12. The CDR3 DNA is TGTGCCAGCAGCCTCGTGGACCCGACAGGGGGCACTGAAGCTTTCTTT. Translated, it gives CASSLVDPTGGTEAFF.